Listed below are T cell receptor beta chains from one sample, sequenced in a study of blood T cell repertoires in COVID-19. Assay used: immunoSEQ multiplex PCR; TCRdb lists only in-frame clones, some missing. The table lists approximately 280,000 clones, roughly 86% of them singletons. Sample: PBMCs or T cells enriched from blood (not recorded which). The receptor set was obtained from a woman aged 18-29 years who had recovered from COVID-19. CDR3s include the opening cysteine and the closing phenylalanine or tryptophan. Each record gives: V gene, CDR3 protein.

TRBV27	CASSLSGRGYGNTIYF
TRBV30	CAWAPGLVLYEQYF
TRBV28	CASSSARVEQYF
TRBV5-1	CASGRDSDYNEQFF
TRBV12-5	CASGLGMENWANTEAFF
TRBV19	CASSIRSNSPLHF
TRBV10-1	CASSESGVDTQYF
TRBV28	CASFTSGRSFYNEQFF
TRBV12-3/TRBV12-4	CASSLYNSPLHF
TRBV30	CASGVGGGSPLHF
TRBV27	CASSSSESQYEQFF
TRBV6-5	CASSYGTGDGDTQYF
TRBV28	CASSLRAGSPEVTEAFF
TRBV4-2	CASSHAAGTSAGELFF
TRBV30	CAWSAGQLMNTEAFF
TRBV6-4	CASSDSIRRLAYNPHNEQFF